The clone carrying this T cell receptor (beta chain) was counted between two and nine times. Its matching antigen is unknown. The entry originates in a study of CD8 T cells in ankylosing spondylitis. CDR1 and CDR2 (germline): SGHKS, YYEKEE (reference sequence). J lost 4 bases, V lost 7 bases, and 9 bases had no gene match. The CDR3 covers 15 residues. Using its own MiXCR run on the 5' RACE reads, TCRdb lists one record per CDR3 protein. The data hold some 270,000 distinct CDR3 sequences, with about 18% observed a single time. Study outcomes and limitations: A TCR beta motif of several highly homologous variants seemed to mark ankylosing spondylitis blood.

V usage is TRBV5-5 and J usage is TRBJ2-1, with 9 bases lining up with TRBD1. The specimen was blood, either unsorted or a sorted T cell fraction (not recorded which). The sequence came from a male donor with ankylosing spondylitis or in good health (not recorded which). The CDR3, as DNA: TGTGCCAGCGGGAGGACAGGGGATAATTACAATGAGCAGTTCTTC. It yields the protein CASGRTGDNYNEQFF. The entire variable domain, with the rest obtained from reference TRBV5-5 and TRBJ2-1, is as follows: DAGVTQSPTHLIKTRGQQVTLRCSPISGHKSVSWYQQVLGQGPQFIFQYYEKEERGRGNFPDRFSARQFPNYSSELNVNALLLGDSALYLCASGRTGDNYNEQFFGPGTRLTVL.